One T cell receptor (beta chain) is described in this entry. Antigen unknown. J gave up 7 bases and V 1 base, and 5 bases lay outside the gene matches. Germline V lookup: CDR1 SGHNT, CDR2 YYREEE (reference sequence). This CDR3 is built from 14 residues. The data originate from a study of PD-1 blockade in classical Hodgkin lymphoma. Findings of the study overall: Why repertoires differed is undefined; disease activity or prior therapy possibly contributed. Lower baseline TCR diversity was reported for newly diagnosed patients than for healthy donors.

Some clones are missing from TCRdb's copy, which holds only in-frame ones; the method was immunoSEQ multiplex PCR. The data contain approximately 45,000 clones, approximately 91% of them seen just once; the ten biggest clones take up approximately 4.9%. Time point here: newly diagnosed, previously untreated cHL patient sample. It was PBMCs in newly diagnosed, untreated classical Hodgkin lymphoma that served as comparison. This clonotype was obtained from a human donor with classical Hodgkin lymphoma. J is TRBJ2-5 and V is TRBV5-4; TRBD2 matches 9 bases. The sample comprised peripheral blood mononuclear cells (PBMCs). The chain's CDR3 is CASSLPSGAVTQYF. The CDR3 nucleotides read TGTGCCAGCAGCTTGCCTAGCGGGGCGGTGACCCAGTACTTC.